These 21 T cell receptor beta chains came from one sample sequenced in a study of cytomegalovirus exposure and HLA in healthy donors. Primers included in the PCR were 60 Vbeta and 13 Jbeta primers. Using immunoSEQ multiplex PCR, the repertoire was profiled, and TCRdb retains in-frame clones only, with some absent. The table includes 110,000 to 150,000 clones, more than 9.5% detected once. The sequencing input was PBMCs. These receptors originate from a man aged 50-60 years in good health and CMV-seronegative.

This clone was seen more than once but under ten times. V and J are TRBV28 and TRBJ1-2; a weak D match, TRBD1 (5 bases). Germline CDR1 and CDR2: MDHEN and SYDVKM. The CDR3 consists of 12 residues. V was clipped by 1 base and J by 8 bases, with 8 bases between them. The CDR3 reads CASSLSGNGYTF. CDR3 nucleotide sequence: TGTGCCAGCAGTTTATCAGGGAACGGCTACACCTTC.

This clone was counted between two and nine times. J is TRBJ2-1 and V is TRBV7-3, with 10 bases lining up with TRBD2. This CDR3 has 16 amino acids. Trimming removed 1 base from V and 6 bases from J; junction bases left unmatched: 6. Germline loops: CDR1 SGHTA, CDR2 FQGTGA. The CDR3 is CASSLIQSSGGNEQFF. DNA for the CDR3: TGTGCCAGCAGCTTAATCCAGTCTAGCGGGGGCAATGAGCAGTTCTTC.

The table lists this clone with a few counts. The chain uses TRBV15 and TRBJ1-2, with a weak D call TRBD1 (6 bases). V gave up 3 bases and J gave up 8 bases, with 22 bases separating them. The germline gives CDR1 LNHNV, CDR2 YYDKDF (reference sequence). The CDR3 contains 16 residues. This CDR3 is CATSRDKAGALPGYTF. DNA of the CDR3: TGTGCCACCAGCAGGGACAAAGCGGGGGCGCTTCCGGGCTACACCTTC. Supplemented by reference TRBV15 and TRBJ1-2, the full variable domain reads DAMVIQNPRYQVTQFGKPVTLSCSQTLNHNVMYWYQQKSSQAPKLLFHYYDKDFNNEADTPDNFQSRRPNTSFCFLDIRSPGLGDTAMYLCATSRDKAGALPGYTFGSGTRLTVV.

The rearrangement uses TRBV7-8 and TRBJ1-5; D is unresolved. Germline values: CDR1 SGHVS, CDR2 FQNEAQ. The CDR3 has 16 residues. V was pared by 5 bases and J by 1 base, with 15 bases between. The CDR3 DNA reads TGTGCCAGCAGCCTGGATGAGCGGAGCAGCAATCAGCCCCAGCATTTT. Encoded protein: CASSLDERSSNQPQHF.

The gene calls are TRBV6-6 and TRBJ2-7; 8 bases are shared with TRBD1. V trimming: 10 bases; J trimming: 3 bases; junction bases outside the gene matches: 11. The CDR3 is made up of 14 amino acids. Per the germline V gene, CDR1 is MNHNY and CDR2 is SVGAGI (reference sequence). This CDR3 reads CAISRGQGYYEQYF. The CDR3 DNA follows: TGTGCCATCTCCCGCGGACAGGGATACTACGAGCAGTACTTC.

The chain has TRBV6-5 and TRBJ2-3; 11 nucleotides align to TRBD1. The germline gives CDR1 MNHEY, CDR2 SVGAGI. Trimming cost V 10 bases and J 6 bases; bases outside gene matches: 9. CDR3 size: 14 residues. CDR3 protein: CATLGTGGVDTQYF. The CDR3 region has the DNA TGTGCCACCTTGGGGACAGGGGGTGTTGATACGCAGTATTTT.

This clone was detected a few times. The chain recombines TRBV7-3 with TRBJ2-2, with D tentatively TRBD2 (5 bases). Germline values: CDR1 SGHTA, CDR2 FQGTGA. The CDR3 consists of 18 residues. Trimming took off 5 bases at V and 5 bases at J, with 24 bases between the two ends. The CDR3 reads CASSVNPGLPGPTGELFF. In DNA, the CDR3 is TGTGCCAGCAGCGTTAACCCCGGACTCCCTGGACCAACCGGGGAGCTGTTTTTT.

This clone was seen a few times. V and J are TRBV6-1 and TRBJ2-7, with TRBD1 matching 7 bases. The CDR3 length is 15 residues. Per germline, CDR1 MNHNS and CDR2 SASEGT. J gave up 2 bases and V 1 base, and 5 bases lay outside the gene matches. The CDR3 region is CASSEVQGTAYEQYV. The CDR3, as DNA: TGTGCCAGCAGTGAAGTACAAGGGACAGCCTACGAGCAGTACGTC.

This clone came up a few times. The J gene is TRBJ2-3, the V gene TRBV14, with D unclear. Trimming shortened V by 4 bases and J by 6 bases, and 8 bases separated the two germline ends. Germline lookup yields CDR1 SGHDN and CDR2 FVKESK. This CDR3 spans 12 amino acids. Here the CDR3 reads CASSPIRDTQYF. CDR3 nucleotide sequence: TGTGCCAGCAGCCCTATTCGGGATACGCAGTATTTT.

The chain's CDR3 is CASSLVREQPQHF. In nucleotides, the CDR3 is TGTGCCAGCAGTTTGGTTCGGGAACAGCCCCAGCATTTT. The rearrangement uses TRBV6-5 and TRBJ1-5; D is uncertain. Germline CDR1 MNHEY, CDR2 SVGAGI. The CDR3 covers 13 residues. Trimming took 4 bases from V and 7 from J, leaving 11 bases between them.

This clone has a handful of counts. The chain carries TRBV14 and TRBJ1-1; D remains ambiguous. The length of the CDR3 is 14 residues. V gave up 2 bases and J gave up 3 bases, with 10 bases separating them. The germline gives CDR1 SGHDN, CDR2 FVKESK. The CDR3 protein is CASSQKAAYTEAFF. CDR3 nucleotide sequence: TGTGCCAGCAGCCAAAAAGCGGCGTACACTGAAGCTTTCTTT. Full variable domain (remainder filled in from reference TRBV14 and TRBJ1-1): EAGVTQFPSHSVIEKGQTVTLRCDPISGHDNLYWYRRVMGKEIKFLLHFVKESKQDESGMPNNRFLAERTGGTYSTLKVQPAELEDSGVYFCASSQKAAYTEAFFGQGTRLTVV.

The chain recombines TRBV6-5 with TRBJ2-7; tentative D call: TRBD1 (6 bases). With 11 bases removed from V and 0 bases from J, the gap between germline ends came to 14 bases. Per germline, CDR1 MNHEY and CDR2 SVGAGI. There are 13 residues in the CDR3. As DNA, the CDR3 is TGTGCCGCCCGGACAGACTACTCCTACGAGCAGTACTTC. Its translation is CAARTDYSYEQYF.

This clone was picked up a small number of times. This sequence joins TRBV19 and TRBJ1-4; 7 bases map to TRBD1. V lost 8 bases, J lost 7 bases, and 10 bases stayed unmatched. Germline assignment: CDR1 LNHDA and CDR2 SQIVND (reference sequence). The CDR3 has 14 amino acids. DNA of the CDR3: TGTGCCAGTGGACGACAGGGTATGGGTGAAAAACTGTTTTTT. This translates into CASGRQGMGEKLFF.

This sequence joins TRBV2 and TRBJ1-1; 8 nucleotides match TRBD1. Per the germline V gene, CDR1 is SNHLY and CDR2 is FYNNEI. With 1 base clipped from V and 5 bases from J, the junction kept 12 bases outside the gene matches. This CDR3 is 17 amino acids long. The CDR3 DNA follows: TGTGCCAGCAGTGAAGGTTGGGGGGGCAGGGGGCGGACTGAAGCTTTCTTT. Encoded protein: CASSEGWGGRGRTEAFF.

The CDR3 loop is CASSPPPGRYEQYF. CDR3 sequence (DNA): TGTGCCAGCAGTCCTCCCCCCGGGAGGTACGAGCAGTACTTC. This chain joins TRBV28 and TRBJ2-7; 7 bases align to TRBD2. V dropped 5 bases and J dropped 4; count of bases not matched to a gene: 8. The CDR3 runs to 14 residues. Germline V lookup: CDR1 MDHEN, CDR2 SYDVKM. The full variable domain, rest sourced from reference TRBV28 and TRBJ2-7, is DVKVTQSSRYLVKRTGEKVFLECVQDMDHENMFWYRQDPGLGLRLIYFSYDVKMKEKGDIPEGYSVSREKKERFSLILESASTNQTSMYLCASSPPPGRYEQYFGPGTRLTVT.

V gene TRBV4-1 combines with J gene TRBJ2-4; 8 nucleotides match TRBD2. The CDR3 spans 16 residues. The V and J ends lost 1 base and 0 bases, in that order; junction bases with no gene match: 2. Germline V CDR1 and CDR2: MGHRA, YSYEKL. In DNA, the CDR3 is TGCGCCAGCAGCCAAGTCGGGAGGGGAGCCAAAAACATTCAGTACTTC. Encoded protein: CASSQVGRGAKNIQYF.

The chain is built from TRBV27 and TRBJ2-1, with 9 nucleotides matching TRBD2. CDR1 and CDR2 (germline): MNHEY, SMNVEV (reference sequence). Trimming at V came to 4 bases and at J to 6 bases, leaving 4 bases not matched to a gene. The CDR3 spans 14 residues. CDR3 bases: TGTGCCAGCAGTTCCTGGACTAGCGCCAATGAGCAGTTCTTC. It codes for CASSSWTSANEQFF.

This clone was observed a few times. The V call is TRBV30, the J call TRBJ1-5, with TRBD1 identical over 7 bases. There are 14 residues in the CDR3. V lost 4 bases, J lost 0 bases, and 3 bases stayed unmatched. CDR1 is GTSNPN, CDR2 SVGIG, per germline (reference sequence). The CDR3 coding sequence is TGTGCCTGGAACGCAGGGGGTAGCAATCAGCCCCAGCATTTT. Its translation is CAWNAGGSNQPQHF. The whole variable domain, remainder taken from reference TRBV30 and TRBJ1-5, is SQTIHQWPATLVQPVGSPLSLECTVEGTSNPNLYWYRQAAGRGLQLLFYSVGIGQISSEVPQNLSASRPQDRQFILSSKKLLLSDSGFYLCAWNAGGSNQPQHFGDGTRLSIL.

This clone was observed a few times. V and J are TRBV6-5 and TRBJ1-3; possible D gene TRBD1, 6 bases. The CDR3 is 16 residues long. Germline V CDR1 and CDR2: MNHEY, SVGAGI. V lost 0 bases, J lost 0 bases, and 9 bases lay in between. For the CDR3, the DNA is TGTGCCAGCAGTTACTCGAGGGGGAGCTCTGGAAACACCATATATTTT. The encoded protein is CASSYSRGSSGNTIYF.

This clone has just one count. The chain has TRBV11-3 and TRBJ2-1; 13 bases align to TRBD2. This CDR3 has 18 residues. V lost 0 bases, J lost 5 bases, and 7 bases stayed unmatched. CDR1 SGHNT and CDR2 YENEEA come from the germline V gene. The CDR3 DNA sequence: TGTGCCAGCAGCTTAGATGGTTCCGGACTAGCGGGGGACAATGAGCAGTTCTTC. It is translated as CASSLDGSGLAGDNEQFF.

The chain uses TRBV18 and TRBJ2-6, with D unclear. V lost 3 bases, J lost 0 bases, and 18 bases lay in between. The CDR3 contains 19 residues. CDR1 is KGHSH, CDR2 LQKENI, per germline. DNA of the CDR3: TGTGCCAGCTCACCTAACGTGGCTTTCGAAAGCTCTGGGGCCAACGTCCTGACTTTC. Protein: CASSPNVAFESSGANVLTF.